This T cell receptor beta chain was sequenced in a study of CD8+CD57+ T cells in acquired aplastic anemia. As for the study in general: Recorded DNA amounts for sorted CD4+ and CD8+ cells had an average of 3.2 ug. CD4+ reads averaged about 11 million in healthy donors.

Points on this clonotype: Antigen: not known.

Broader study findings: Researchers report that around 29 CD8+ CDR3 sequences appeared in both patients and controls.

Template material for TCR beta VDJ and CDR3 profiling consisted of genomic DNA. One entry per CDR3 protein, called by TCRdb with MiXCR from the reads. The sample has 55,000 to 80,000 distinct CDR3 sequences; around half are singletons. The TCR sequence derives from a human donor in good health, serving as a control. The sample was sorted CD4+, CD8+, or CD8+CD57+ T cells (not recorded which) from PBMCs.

CDR3 residues: CASSAGDSYEQYF. CDR3 sequence (DNA): TGTGCCAGCAGCGCGGGGGACTCCTACGAGCAGTACTTC. The rearrangement uses TRBV7-3 and TRBJ2-7; 7 bases map to TRBD2. This CDR3 is 13 amino acids long. V shed 5 bases and J 0 bases; nucleotides not matched to a gene: 1. The germline gives CDR1 SGHTA, CDR2 FQGTGA.